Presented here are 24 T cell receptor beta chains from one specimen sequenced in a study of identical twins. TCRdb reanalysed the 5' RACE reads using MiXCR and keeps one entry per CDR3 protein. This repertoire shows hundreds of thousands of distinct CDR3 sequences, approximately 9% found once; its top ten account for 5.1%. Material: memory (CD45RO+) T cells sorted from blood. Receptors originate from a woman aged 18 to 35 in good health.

The CDR3 region is CASSSTSVLYEQYF. CDR3 DNA sequence: TGTGCCAGCAGCTCGACTAGCGTTCTCTACGAGCAGTACTTC. The chain has TRBV7-9 and TRBJ2-7; the match to TRBD2 covers 8 bases. Losses at the gene ends were 4 bases for V and 3 bases for J; bases not matched to a gene: 5. Germline lookup yields CDR1 SEHNR and CDR2 FQNEAQ (reference sequence). The CDR3 is 14 amino acids.

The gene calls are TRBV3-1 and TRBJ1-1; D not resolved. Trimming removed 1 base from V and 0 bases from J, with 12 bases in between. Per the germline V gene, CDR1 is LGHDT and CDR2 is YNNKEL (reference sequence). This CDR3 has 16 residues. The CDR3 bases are TGTGCCAGCAGCCAAGGACGGCATGGCCTGAACACTGAAGCTTTCTTT. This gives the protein CASSQGRHGLNTEAFF. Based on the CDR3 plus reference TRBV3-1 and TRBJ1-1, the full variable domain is DTAVSQTPKYLVTQMGNDKSIKCEQNLGHDTMYWYKQDSKKFLKIMFSYNNKELIINETVPNRFSPKSPDKAHLNLHINSLELGDSAVYFCASSQGRHGLNTEAFFGQGTRLTVV.

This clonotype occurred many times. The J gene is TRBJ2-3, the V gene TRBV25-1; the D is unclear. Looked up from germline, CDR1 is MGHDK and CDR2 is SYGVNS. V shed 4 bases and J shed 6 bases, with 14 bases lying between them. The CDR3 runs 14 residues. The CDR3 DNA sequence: TGTGCCAGCAGTGGTTGGGCCCGGTATGATACGCAGTATTTT. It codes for CASSGWARYDTQYF.

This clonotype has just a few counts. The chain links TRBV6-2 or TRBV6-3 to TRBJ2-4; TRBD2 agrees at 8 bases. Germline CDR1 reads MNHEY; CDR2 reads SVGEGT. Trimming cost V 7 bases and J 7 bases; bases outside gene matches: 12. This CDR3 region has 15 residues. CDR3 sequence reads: CASTIAAGESNIQYF. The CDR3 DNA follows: TGTGCCAGCACCATAGCAGCGGGAGAGAGTAACATTCAGTACTTC.

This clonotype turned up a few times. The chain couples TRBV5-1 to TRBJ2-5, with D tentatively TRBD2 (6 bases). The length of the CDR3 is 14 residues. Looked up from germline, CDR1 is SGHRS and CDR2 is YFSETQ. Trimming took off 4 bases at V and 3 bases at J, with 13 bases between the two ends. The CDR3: CASSPFREKETQYF. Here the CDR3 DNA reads TGCGCCAGCAGCCCGTTTCGGGAGAAAGAGACCCAGTACTTC.

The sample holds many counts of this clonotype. This chain's CDR3 is CASSSQYNYGYTF. The CDR3 coding sequence is TGTGCCAGCAGTTCACAGTACAACTATGGCTACACCTTC. The gene calls are TRBV3-1 and TRBJ1-2; no clear D. Trimming pared 6 bases from V and 2 bases from J, leaving 10 bases between. The CDR3 runs 13 residues. Looked up from germline, CDR1 is LGHDT and CDR2 is YNNKEL (reference sequence).

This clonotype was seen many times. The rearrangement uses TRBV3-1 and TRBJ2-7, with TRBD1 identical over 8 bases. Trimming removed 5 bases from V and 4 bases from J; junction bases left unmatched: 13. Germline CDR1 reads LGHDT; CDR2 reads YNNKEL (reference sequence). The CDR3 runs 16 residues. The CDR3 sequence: CASSSLIRQGLYEQYF. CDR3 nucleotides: TGTGCCAGCAGCTCCTTAATTCGACAGGGGTTGTACGAGCAGTACTTC.

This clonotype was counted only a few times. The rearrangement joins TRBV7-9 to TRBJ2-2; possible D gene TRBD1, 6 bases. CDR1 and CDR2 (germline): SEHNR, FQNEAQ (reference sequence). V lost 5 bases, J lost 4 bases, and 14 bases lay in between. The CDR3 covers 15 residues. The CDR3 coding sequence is TGTGCCAGCAGCCTTACAGGGATTGGCACCGGGGAGCTGTTTTTT. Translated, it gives CASSLTGIGTGELFF.

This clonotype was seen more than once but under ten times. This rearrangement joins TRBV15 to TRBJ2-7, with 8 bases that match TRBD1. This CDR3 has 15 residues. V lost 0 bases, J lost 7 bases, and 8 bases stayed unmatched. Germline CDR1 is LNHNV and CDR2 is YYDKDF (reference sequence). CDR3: CATSRDRGRGLEQYF. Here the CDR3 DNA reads TGTGCCACCAGCAGAGATCGGGGCAGGGGGCTAGAGCAGTACTTC.

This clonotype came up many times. The CDR3 region is CASSVSGGSYNEQFF. CDR3 DNA sequence: TGTGCCAGCAGCGTTAGCGGGGGCTCTTACAATGAGCAGTTCTTC. The rearrangement joins TRBV7-2 to TRBJ2-1, with 9 bases lining up with TRBD2. Germline CDR1 and CDR2: SGHTA and FQGNSA. J lost 4 bases, V lost 5 bases, and 6 bases had no gene match. The CDR3 contains 15 residues.

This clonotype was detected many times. CDR3 DNA: TGCAGTGCTATCCGGGACAGGGGAGAGCAGCCCCAGCATTTT. Translation gives CSAIRDRGEQPQHF. The chain carries TRBV20-1 and TRBJ1-5; 10 bases match TRBD1. V was pared by 4 bases and J by 7 bases, with 7 bases of the junction left unmatched. This CDR3 is 14 amino acids long. The germline gives CDR1 DFQATT, CDR2 SNEGSKA (reference sequence).

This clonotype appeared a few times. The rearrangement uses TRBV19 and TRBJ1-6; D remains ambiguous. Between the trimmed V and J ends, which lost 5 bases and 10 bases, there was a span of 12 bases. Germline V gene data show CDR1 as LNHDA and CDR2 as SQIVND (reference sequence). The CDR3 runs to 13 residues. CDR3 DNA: TGTGCCAGTAGTCCCCTGGGAGGCTCACCCCTCCACTTT. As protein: CASSPLGGSPLHF. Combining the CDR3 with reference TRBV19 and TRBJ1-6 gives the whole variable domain DGGITQSPKYLFRKEGQNVTLSCEQNLNHDAMYWYRQDPGQGLRLIYYSQIVNDFQKGDIAEGYSVSREKKESFPLTVTSAQKNPTAFYLCASSPLGGSPLHFGNGTRLTVT.

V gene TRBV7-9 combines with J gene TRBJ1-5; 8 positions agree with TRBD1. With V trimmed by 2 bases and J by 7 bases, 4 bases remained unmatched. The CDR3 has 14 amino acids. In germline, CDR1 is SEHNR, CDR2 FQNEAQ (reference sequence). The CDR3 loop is CASSLSTGGQPQHF. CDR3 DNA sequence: TGTGCCAGCAGCTTATCTACAGGGGGACAGCCCCAGCATTTT.

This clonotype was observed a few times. CDR3 region: CASSLGENTGELFF. Here the CDR3 DNA reads TGCGCCAGCAGCTTGGGAGAGAACACCGGGGAGCTGTTTTTT. The genes are TRBV5-1 and TRBJ2-2; D is uncertain. V lost 0 bases and J 1 base, leaving 4 bases between the germline ends. The CDR3 has 14 residues. Germline V lookup: CDR1 SGHRS, CDR2 YFSETQ.

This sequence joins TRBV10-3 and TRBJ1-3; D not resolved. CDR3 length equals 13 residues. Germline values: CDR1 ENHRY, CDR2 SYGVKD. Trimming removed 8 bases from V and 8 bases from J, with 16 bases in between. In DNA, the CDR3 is TGTGCCATCTCGAAGGAATTCGGAGACACCATATATTTT. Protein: CAISKEFGDTIYF.

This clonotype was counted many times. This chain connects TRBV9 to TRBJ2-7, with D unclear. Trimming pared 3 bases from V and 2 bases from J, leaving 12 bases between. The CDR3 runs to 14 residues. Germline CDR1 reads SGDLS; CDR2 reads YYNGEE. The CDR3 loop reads CASSAPRYPYEQYF. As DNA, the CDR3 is TGTGCCAGCAGCGCCCCCCGGTATCCCTACGAGCAGTACTTC.

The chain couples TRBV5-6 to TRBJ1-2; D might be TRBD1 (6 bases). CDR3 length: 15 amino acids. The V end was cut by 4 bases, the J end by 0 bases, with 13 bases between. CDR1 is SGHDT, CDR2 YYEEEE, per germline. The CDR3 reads CASSPRGSANYGYTF. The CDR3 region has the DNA TGTGCCAGCAGCCCCAGGGGATCAGCTAACTATGGCTACACCTTC.

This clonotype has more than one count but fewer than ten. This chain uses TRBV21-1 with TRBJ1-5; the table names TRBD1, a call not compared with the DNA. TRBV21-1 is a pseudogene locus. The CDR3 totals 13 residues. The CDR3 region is CARDRAGNQPQHF. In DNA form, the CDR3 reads TGTGCCAGAGACAGGGCTGGCAATCAGCCCCAGCATTTT.

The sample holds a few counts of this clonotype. CDR3: CASSLSRDRAYEQYF. CDR3 sequence (DNA): TGTGCCAGCAGCCTTAGCCGGGACAGGGCCTACGAGCAGTACTTC. The chain is built from TRBV12-3 or TRBV12-4 and TRBJ2-7; 9 bases align to TRBD1. The CDR3 is 15 amino acids. Losses at the gene ends were 6 bases for V and 2 bases for J; bases not matched to a gene: 8.

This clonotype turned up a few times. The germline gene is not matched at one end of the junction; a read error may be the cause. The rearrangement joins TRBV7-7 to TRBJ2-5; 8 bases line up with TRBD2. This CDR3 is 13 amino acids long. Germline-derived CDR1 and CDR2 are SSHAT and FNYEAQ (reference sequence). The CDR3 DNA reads TGTGCTAGCAGCCCGACTAGCGTGGAGACCCAGTACTTC. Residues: CASSPTSVETQYF. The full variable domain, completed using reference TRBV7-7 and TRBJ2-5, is GAGVSQSPRYKVTKRGQDVTLRCDPISSHATLYWYQQALGQGPEFLTYFNYEAQPDKSGLPSDRFSAERPEGSISTLTIQRTEQRDSAMYRCASSPTSVETQYFGPGTRLLVL.

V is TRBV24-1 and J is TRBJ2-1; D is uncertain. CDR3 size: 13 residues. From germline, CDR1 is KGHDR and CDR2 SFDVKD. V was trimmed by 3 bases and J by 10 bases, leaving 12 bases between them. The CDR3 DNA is TGTGCCACCAGTGATATAAATAGCAGGGAGCAGTTCTTC. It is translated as CATSDINSREQFF.

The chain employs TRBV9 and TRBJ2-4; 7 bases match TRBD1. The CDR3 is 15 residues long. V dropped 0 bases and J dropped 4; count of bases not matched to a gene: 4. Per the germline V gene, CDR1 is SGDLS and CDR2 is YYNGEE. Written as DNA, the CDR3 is TGTGCCAGCAGCGTAGGGGGCAGGGGGAAAAACATTCAGTACTTC. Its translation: CASSVGGRGKNIQYF.

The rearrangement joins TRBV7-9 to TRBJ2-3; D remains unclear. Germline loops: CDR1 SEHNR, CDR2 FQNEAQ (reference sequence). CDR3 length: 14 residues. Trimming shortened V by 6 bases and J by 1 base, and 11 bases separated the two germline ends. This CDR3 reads CASSHSGGTDTQYF. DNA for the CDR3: TGTGCCAGCAGTCACAGTGGCGGCACAGATACGCAGTATTTT.

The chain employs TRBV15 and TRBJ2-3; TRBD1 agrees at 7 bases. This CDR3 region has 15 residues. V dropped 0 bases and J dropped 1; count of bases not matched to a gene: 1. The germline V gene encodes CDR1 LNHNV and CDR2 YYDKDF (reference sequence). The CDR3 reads CATSRDTGGTDTQYF. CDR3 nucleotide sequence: TGTGCCACCAGCAGAGATACAGGGGGCACAGATACGCAGTATTTT.